The 27 T cell receptor beta chains presented below share a single source sample, sequenced in a study of tumor-infiltrating lymphocytes in primary liver carcinoma. Making TCR beta cDNA involved approximately 480 ng total RNA and a constant-region primer. Sequencing libraries for TCR beta derived from three nested multiplex PCR rounds that used slightly modified ARM-PCR. Both of the initial two PCR rounds ran for nine to ten cycles and employed TRBV1-TRBV30 forward primers alongside a C-beta reverse primer. TCRdb re-called the multiplex PCR reads with MiXCR, one entry per CDR3 protein. This repertoire shows 300,000 to 400,000 distinct CDR3 sequences, about two thirds found once; its top ten account for about 6%. Researchers drew blood RNA from unsorted whole blood and extracted germline DNA as well. Source material: peripheral blood. These receptor sequences come from a man in his forties with primary liver carcinoma and hepatitis B virus infection.

As regards this clonotype: Here the CDR3 omits its conserved ending phenylalanine or tryptophan, so a read error is the likely source. The rearrangement joins TRBV5-1 to TRBJ1-6; no clear D gene. In germline, CDR1 is SGHRS, CDR2 YFSETQ. This CDR3 has 17 amino acids. The ends were cut back, 0 bases at V and 6 bases at J, with 16 bases in the middle. CDR3 region: CASSLVAGLAINSPLHI. The CDR3 DNA reads TGCGCCAGCAGCTTGGTGGCAGGACTCGCGATTAATTCACCCCTCCACATT.

The chain couples TRBV7-9 to TRBJ1-4, with unresolved D. Germline V gene sequence: CDR1 SEHNR, CDR2 FQNEAQ (reference sequence). V shed 5 bases and J shed 5 bases, with 6 bases lying between them. The CDR3 sequence is 12 residues long. The DNA of the CDR3 is TGTGCCAGCAGCCGAAAGAATGAAAAACTGTTTTTT. Encoded protein: CASSRKNEKLFF.

Of note for this clonotype: One end of the junction fails to match germline, which may point to a read error. V is TRBV29-1 and J is TRBJ2-1; no clear D. The CDR3 is made up of 12 amino acids. Germline CDR1 reads SQVTM; CDR2 reads ANQGSEA. In DNA form, the CDR3 reads TGCAGCGTAGAAGCCCCGGTTCATGGGCAGTCCTTC. It specifies CSVEAPVHGQSF.

The gene calls are TRBV11-2 and TRBJ2-7; D not resolved. The better agreement between TRBJ2-1 and the DNA end casts doubt on the J call. The length of the CDR3 is 13 residues. The germline V gene encodes CDR1 SGHAT and CDR2 FQNNGV. CDR3 protein: CASSPLGSYEQFF. The DNA of the CDR3 is TGTGCCAGCAGCCCTCTAGGCTCCTACGAGCAGTTCTTC.

This clonotype was counted once. One end of the junction fails to match germline, which may point to a read error. The chain is built from TRBV10-3 and TRBJ2-5; D may be TRBD2 (5 bases). Per the germline V gene, CDR1 is ENHRY and CDR2 is SYGVKD. The CDR3 is 11 amino acids. The CDR3 bases are TGTGTCATCAGTAGCGAGGAGACCCAGTACTTC. Protein sequence: CVISSEETQYF.

This clonotype was observed a single time. This may come from a read error, since a much larger clone is one base off. The V and J genes are TRBV6-5 and TRBJ1-1, with D possibly matching TRBD1 (5 bases). The germline V gene encodes CDR1 MNHEY and CDR2 SVGAGI. The CDR3 extends over 15 amino acids. Trimming left V 0 bases short and J 4 bases short, with 12 bases between. The CDR3 region is CASSYSQGSVTEAFF. CDR3 nucleotides: TGTGCCAGCAGTTACTCCCAGGGTTCTGTCACTGAAGCTTTCTTT.

This clonotype is a singleton in its sample. The chain uses TRBV5-7 and TRBJ2-1; D gene unclear. TRBV5-7 is an ORF; its function is uncertain. V gave up 4 bases and J gave up 2 bases, with 16 bases separating them. The CDR3 is made up of 16 amino acids. The CDR3 loop is CASSLCPPSPYNEQFF. CDR3 nucleotide sequence: TGTGCCAGCAGCCTTTGCCCACCGAGCCCCTACAATGAGCAGTTCTTC.

Of note for this clonotype: This may arise from a read error, as a much more abundant clone is one base away. The genes are TRBV5-1 and TRBJ2-1, with 8 positions matching TRBD2. J was trimmed by 13 bases and V by 0 bases; bases with no gene match: 12. The germline V gene has CDR1 SGHRS and CDR2 YFSETQ. The CDR3 covers 15 residues. CDR3 sequence reads: CASSLAGTRIGDQFF. In DNA, the CDR3 is TGCGCCAGCAGCTTGGCCGGGACTAGAATTGGTGACCAGTTCTTC.

About this clonotype itself: Sequence at one end of the junction differs from germline and may be a read error. The gene calls are TRBV11-2 and TRBJ2-7; tentative D call: TRBD1 (6 bases). CDR1 SGHAT and CDR2 FQNNGV come from the germline V gene. CDR3 length: 15 residues. The DNA for the CDR3 is TGTGTCAGCTGCTCCCCCGGGACGGGACAATACGAGCAGTACTTC. It encodes CVSCSPGTGQYEQYF.

This clonotype appeared a few times. A clone one base away is much larger, so this may be a read error. The chain couples TRBV12-3 or TRBV12-4 to TRBJ1-1; tentative D call: TRBD1 (5 bases). The CDR3 is 13 residues long. CDR3 region: CVSRTSYRSEAFF. The CDR3 DNA reads TGTGTCAGCAGGACCTCTTACAGGAGTGAAGCTTTCTTT.

On this clonotype: One end of the junction varies from germline; a read error may be responsible. The chain employs TRBV4-3 and TRBJ1-3; D ambiguous. Germline values: CDR1 LGHNA, CDR2 YSLEER. There are 14 residues in the CDR3. CDR3 sequence (DNA): TGCGCCAGCATCCAAGCGGGAGCTGGAAACACCATATATTTT. Protein sequence: CASIQAGAGNTIYF.

The rearrangement uses TRBV24-1 and TRBJ2-1; D tentatively fits TRBD1 or TRBD2 (5 bases each). V dropped 4 bases and J dropped 3 bases, with 15 bases sitting between them. CDR1 is KGHDR, CDR2 SFDVKD, per germline. The CDR3 consists of 16 residues. The CDR3, as DNA: TGTGCCACCAGTGACCCTTCCGGGGACCTCTACAATGAGCAGTTCTTC. This sequence encodes CATSDPSGDLYNEQFF.

With regard to this clonotype: The CDR3 does not close with the conserved phenylalanine or tryptophan, likely indicating a read error. The chain employs TRBV6-1 and TRBJ2-5; D remains ambiguous. The DNA end lines up better with TRBJ2-7; the J call may be wrong. The CDR3 is 13 residues long. The V gene's germline CDR1 is MNHNS and CDR2 SASEGT. CDR3 sequence: CASSVERSYEQYL. CDR3 coding DNA: TGTGCCAGCAGTGTGGAACGGTCCTACGAGCAGTACCTC.

This clonotype was detected ten times or more. The chain uses TRBV6-5 and TRBJ2-6; D uncertain. This CDR3 contains 11 residues. Germline values: CDR1 MNHEY, CDR2 SVGAGI. V was pared by 4 bases and J by 12 bases, with 7 bases between. The DNA for the CDR3 is TGTGCCAGCAGTTCCAGTCTCGTCCTGACTTTC. This sequence encodes CASSSSLVLTF.

Notes on this clonotype: At one end the junction does not follow the germline gene, possibly because of a read error. The chain combines TRBV5-4 with TRBJ2-7, with D perhaps TRBD1 (5 bases). The CDR3 is 13 amino acids. Germline-derived CDR1 and CDR2 are SGHNT and YYREEE (reference sequence). The CDR3 reads CASNLVDSYEQYF. CDR3 coding DNA: TGTGCCAGCAACTTGGTAGACAGCTACGAGCAGTACTTC.

Points on this clonotype: The junction departs from the called germline gene at one end, perhaps through a read error. The chain links TRBV11-2 to TRBJ2-5; a possible D gene is TRBD2 (5 bases). CDR3 length: 16 amino acids. CDR1 and CDR2 from the germline V gene are SGHAT and FQNNGV. The CDR3 loop is CVSSLFRDAGQEIQYF. CDR3 nucleotides: TGTGTCAGCAGCTTATTTCGGGATGCGGGTCAAGAGATCCAGTACTTC.

Turning to this clonotype: A much larger clone sits a single nucleotide away, making a read error possible. V is TRBV4-1 and J is TRBJ2-7; 12 positions agree with TRBD2. Germline V gives CDR1 MGHRA, CDR2 YSYEKL. Trimming at V came to 2 bases and at J to 0 bases, leaving 8 bases not matched to a gene. The CDR3 covers 18 residues. The CDR3 region is CASSQILAGGLSSYEQYF. CDR3 coding DNA: TGCGCCAGCAGCCAAATCCTAGCGGGAGGGCTGAGCTCCTACGAGCAGTACTTC.

Regarding this clonotype: Mismatch with germline at one junction end may stem from a read error. The V call is TRBV12-3 or TRBV12-4, the J call TRBJ1-2; D is undetermined. The CDR3 spans 15 residues. The CDR3 sequence is CGSSPTDQRDYGYTF. CDR3 DNA sequence: TGCGGCAGCAGTCCTACAGATCAAAGGGACTATGGCTACACCTTC.

This clonotype has at least ten counts. This sequence joins TRBV29-1 and TRBJ2-1; TRBD2 might be the D (6 bases). In germline, CDR1 is SQVTM, CDR2 ANQGSEA. The V end lost 3 bases, the J end lost 2 bases, and 14 bases lay between the germline ends. CDR3 length: 15 amino acids. CDR3 amino acids: CSVDPTRGTYNEQFF. DNA of the CDR3: TGCAGCGTTGACCCCACACGGGGGACCTACAATGAGCAGTTCTTC.

On this clonotype: This may be a read error, as it is one base from a much larger clone. CDR3 sequence (DNA): TGTGCCAGCAGTTACCCTAGCGGACCCTACGAGCAGTACTTC. Translated: CASSYPSGPYEQYF. The chain combines TRBV6-5 with TRBJ2-7; 7 nucleotides match TRBD2. The CDR3 length is 14 residues. V trimming: 2 bases; J trimming: 2 bases; junction bases outside the gene matches: 3. The V gene's germline CDR1 is MNHEY and CDR2 SVGAGI.

This clonotype was recorded a few times. The chain employs TRBV6-1 and TRBJ2-7; D is undetermined. V was cut by 4 bases and J by 0 bases, with 13 bases left in between. CDR3 length equals 15 residues. The V gene's germline CDR1 is MNHNS and CDR2 SASEGT. The CDR3 DNA follows: TGTGCCAGCAGTGGGTGGCAAACACCCTCCTACGAGCAGTACTTC. As protein: CASSGWQTPSYEQYF.

The chain is built from TRBV4-1 and TRBJ2-7; 13 bases line up with TRBD2. Germline values: CDR1 MGHRA, CDR2 YSYEKL. V shed 3 bases and J 4 bases; nucleotides not matched to a gene: 15. This CDR3 is 19 amino acids long. CDR3 bases: TGCGCCAGCAGCCACCCGGGACTAGCGGGATGGCCAAATAGGTACGAGCAGTACTTC. Translating gives CASSHPGLAGWPNRYEQYF.

Regarding this clonotype: One end of the junction is discordant with germline, which a read error may explain. The chain links TRBV11-2 to TRBJ2-1; 11 nucleotides agree with TRBD2. Per the germline V gene, CDR1 is SGHAT and CDR2 is FQNNGV. The CDR3 is made up of 15 amino acids. In nucleotides, the CDR3 is TGTGCCAGCATCGTAACTAGCGGGAGTCAGGGTGAGCAGTTATTC. Translating gives CASIVTSGSQGEQLF.

This clonotype was detected only a few times. The V gene is TRBV5-6, the J gene TRBJ1-6; D call uncertain. The CDR3 runs 15 residues. CDR1 SGHDT and CDR2 YYEEEE come from the germline V gene. V was trimmed by 2 bases and J by 6 bases, leaving 12 bases between them. CDR3 residues: CASSFSPRSNSPLHF. For the CDR3, the DNA is TGTGCCAGCAGCTTCTCCCCAAGGTCTAATTCACCCCTCCACTTT. Together with reference TRBV5-6 and TRBJ1-6, the CDR3 gives the full variable domain: DAGVTQSPTHLIKTRGQQVTLRCSPKSGHDTVSWYQQALGQGPQFIFQYYEEEERQRGNFPDRFSGHQFPNYSSELNVNALLLGDSALYLCASSFSPRSNSPLHFGNGTRLTVT.

Details on this clonotype: Compared with germline, one end of the junction differs, possibly owing to a read error. This chain connects TRBV11-2 to TRBJ1-1, with 8 bases lining up with TRBD1. Germline CDR1 reads SGHAT; CDR2 reads FQNNGV. The CDR3 is made up of 16 amino acids. CDR3: CASSLAYMGTGTEVFF. CDR3 in DNA: TGTGCCAGCAGCTTAGCCTACATGGGGACAGGAACTGAAGTTTTCTTT.

This sequence joins TRBV28 and TRBJ2-3, with 7 bases lining up with TRBD2. The CDR3 has 14 residues. V trimming: 6 bases; J trimming: 2 bases; junction bases outside the gene matches: 5. Germline V lookup: CDR1 MDHEN, CDR2 SYDVKM. The DNA of the CDR3 is TGTGCCAGCAGACCCGGGACTAACACAGATACGCAGTATTTT. Amino acids: CASRPGTNTDTQYF. Full variable domain (missing parts from reference TRBV28 and TRBJ2-3): DVKVTQSSRYLVKRTGEKVFLECVQDMDHENMFWYRQDPGLGLRLIYFSYDVKMKEKGDIPEGYSVSREKKERFSLILESASTNQTSMYLCASRPGTNTDTQYFGPGTRLTVL.

As for this clonotype: With a much larger clone just one base away, this may be a read error. The chain uses TRBV12-3 or TRBV12-4 and TRBJ1-1; the match to TRBD1 covers 8 bases. This CDR3 region has 12 residues. CDR3 bases: TGTGCCAGCAGTTTCGGGGGACAGGAGGCTCTCTTT. Amino acid sequence: CASSFGGQEALF.